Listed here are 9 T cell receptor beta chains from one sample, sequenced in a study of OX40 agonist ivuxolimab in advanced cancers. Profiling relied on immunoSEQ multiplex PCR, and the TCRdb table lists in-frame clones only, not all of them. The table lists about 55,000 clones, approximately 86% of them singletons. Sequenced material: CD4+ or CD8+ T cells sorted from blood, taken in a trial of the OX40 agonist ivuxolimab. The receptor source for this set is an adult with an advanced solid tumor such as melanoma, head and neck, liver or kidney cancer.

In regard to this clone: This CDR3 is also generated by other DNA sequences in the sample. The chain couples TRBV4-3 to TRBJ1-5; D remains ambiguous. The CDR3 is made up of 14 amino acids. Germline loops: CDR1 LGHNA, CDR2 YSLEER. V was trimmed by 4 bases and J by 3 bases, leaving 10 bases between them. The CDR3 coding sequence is TGCGCCAGCAGCCCCGTACGGGTCAATCAGCCCCAGCATTTT. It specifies CASSPVRVNQPQHF.

CDR3 amino acids: CASSYRTPGGVGGTDTQYF. CDR3 coding DNA: TGCGCCAGCAGCTACCGGACTCCCGGCGGGGTCGGAGGGACAGATACGCAGTATTTT. The V call is TRBV5-1, the J call TRBJ2-3; D perhaps matches TRBD2 (6 bases). This CDR3 spans 19 amino acids. Germline V gives CDR1 SGHRS, CDR2 YFSETQ. Trimming pared 3 bases from V and 3 bases from J, leaving 26 bases between.

The CDR3 region has the DNA TGTGCCAGCAGCGAGGGGGACAGCCCCACCGGGGAGCTGTTTTTT. The encoded protein is CASSEGDSPTGELFF. The chain uses TRBV9 and TRBJ2-2; 7 nucleotides match TRBD1. Germline V lookup: CDR1 SGDLS, CDR2 YYNGEE. V shed 3 bases and J 4 bases; nucleotides not matched to a gene: 6. CDR3 length: 15 amino acids. The full variable domain, rest sourced from reference TRBV9 and TRBJ2-2, is DSGVTQTPKHLITATGQRVTLRCSPRSGDLSVYWYQQSLDQGLQFLIQYYNGEERAKGNILERFSAQQFPDLHSELNLSSLELGDSALYFCASSEGDSPTGELFFGEGSRLTVL.

CDR3 nucleotides: TGCGCCAGCAGCCAAGGGGTCGTGGGGGGCTACAATGAGCAGTTCTTC. This sequence encodes CASSQGVVGGYNEQFF. The gene calls are TRBV4-3 and TRBJ2-1; perhaps TRBD2 as D (6 bases). The CDR3 has 16 amino acids. V dropped 1 base and J dropped 3 bases, with 13 bases sitting between them. Germline V gives CDR1 LGHNA, CDR2 YSLEER.

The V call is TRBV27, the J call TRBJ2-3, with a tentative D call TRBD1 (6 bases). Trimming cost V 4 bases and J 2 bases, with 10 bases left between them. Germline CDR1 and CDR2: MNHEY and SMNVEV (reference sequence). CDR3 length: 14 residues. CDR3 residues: CASSSRGDTDTQYF. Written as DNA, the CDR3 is TGTGCCAGCAGTTCCAGGGGAGACACAGATACGCAGTATTTT.

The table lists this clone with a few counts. CDR3 protein: CASSPPGNSPLHF. The CDR3 DNA follows: TGTGCCAGCAGCCCCCCGGGTAATTCACCCCTCCACTTT. The chain joins TRBV7-9 to TRBJ1-6, with D uncertain. The CDR3 is made up of 13 amino acids. Germline V gene lookup returns CDR1 SEHNR and CDR2 FQNEAQ (reference sequence). Trimming left V 5 bases short and J 6 bases short, with 8 bases between.

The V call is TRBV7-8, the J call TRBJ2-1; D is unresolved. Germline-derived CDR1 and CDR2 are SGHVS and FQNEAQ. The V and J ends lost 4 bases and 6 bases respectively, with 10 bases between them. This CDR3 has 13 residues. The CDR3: CASSSLRSNEQFF. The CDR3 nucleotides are TGTGCCAGCAGCTCCCTCAGGAGCAATGAGCAGTTCTTC.

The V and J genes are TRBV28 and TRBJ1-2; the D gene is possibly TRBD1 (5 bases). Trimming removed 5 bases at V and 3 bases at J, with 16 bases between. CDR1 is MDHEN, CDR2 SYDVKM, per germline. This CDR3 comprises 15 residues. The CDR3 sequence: CASSPNDSPYYGYTF. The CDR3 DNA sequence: TGTGCCAGCAGTCCTAACGACAGCCCGTACTATGGCTACACCTTC.

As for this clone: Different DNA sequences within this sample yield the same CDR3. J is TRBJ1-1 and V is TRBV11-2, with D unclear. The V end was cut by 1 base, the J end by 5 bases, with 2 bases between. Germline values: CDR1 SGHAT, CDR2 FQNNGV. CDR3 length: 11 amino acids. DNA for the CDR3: TGTGCCAGCAGCTTAGGAACTGAAGCTTTCTTT. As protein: CASSLGTEAFF.